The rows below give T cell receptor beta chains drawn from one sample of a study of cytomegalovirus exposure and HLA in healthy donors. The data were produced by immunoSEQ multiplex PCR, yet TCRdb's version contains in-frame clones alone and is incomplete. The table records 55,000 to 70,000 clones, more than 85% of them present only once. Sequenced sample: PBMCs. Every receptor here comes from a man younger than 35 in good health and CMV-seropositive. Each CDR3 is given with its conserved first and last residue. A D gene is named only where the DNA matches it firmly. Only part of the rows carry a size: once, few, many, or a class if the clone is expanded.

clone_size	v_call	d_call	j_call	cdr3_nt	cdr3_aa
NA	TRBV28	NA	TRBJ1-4	TGTGCCAGCAGTTCCCCGATCGGGTCGAGGGAAAAACTGTTTTTT	CASSSPIGSREKLFF
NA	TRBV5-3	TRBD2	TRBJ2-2	TGTGCCAGAAGCTTGGTCGGGACTAGCGGGAGGTTACCCAGGGGCACCGGGGAGCTGTTTTTT	CARSLVGTSGRLPRGTGELFF
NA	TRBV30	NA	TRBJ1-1	TGTGCCTGGACTTCAGAGGGCACTGAAGCTTTCTTT	CAWTSEGTEAFF
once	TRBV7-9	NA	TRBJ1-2	TGTGCCAGCAGCTTAGCTTGGGCAGGTTATGGCTACACCTTC	CASSLAWAGYGYTF
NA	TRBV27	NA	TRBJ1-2	TGTGCCAGCAGTTTAGCGGGGACTACGGGATATGGCTACACCTTC	CASSLAGTTGYGYTF
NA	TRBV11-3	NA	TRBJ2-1	TGTGCCAGCAGCTTAGGGGCTGACTACAATGAGCAGTTCTTC	CASSLGADYNEQFF
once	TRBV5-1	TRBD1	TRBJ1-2	TGCGCCAGCAGCCCGGGACAGCCTAACTATGGCTACACCTTC	CASSPGQPNYGYTF
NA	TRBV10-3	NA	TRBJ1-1	TGTGCCATCAGCGTGGGAGCCAGCGACACTGAAGCTTTCTTT	CAISVGASDTEAFF
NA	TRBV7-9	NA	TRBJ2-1	TGTGCCAGCAGCTCTAGGAGCGGGTCCCCTTACAATGAGCAGTTCTTC	CASSSRSGSPYNEQFF
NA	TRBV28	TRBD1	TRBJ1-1	TGTGCCAGCAGTTTACCAGGGGGCAACACTGAAGCTTTCTTT	CASSLPGGNTEAFF
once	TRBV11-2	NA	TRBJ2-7	TGTGCCAGCAGCGGGGCCACTGTGGGGGGATACGAGCAGTACTTC	CASSGATVGGYEQYF
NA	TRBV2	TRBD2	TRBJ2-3	TGTGCCAGCCGGAGGGGACTAGCGGCGAGCACAGATACGCAGTATTTT	CASRRGLAASTDTQYF
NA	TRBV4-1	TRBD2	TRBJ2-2	TGCGCCAGCAGCCAAGGGGGGGGACTCAACACCGGGGAGCTGTTTTTT	CASSQGGGLNTGELFF
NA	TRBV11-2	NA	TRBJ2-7	TGTGCCAGCAGCCTCCACAGTTCTTACGAGCAGTACTTC	CASSLHSSYEQYF
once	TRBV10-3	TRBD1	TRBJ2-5	TGTGCCATCAGTGGGACAGGGGACCAAGAGACCCAGTACTTC	CAISGTGDQETQYF
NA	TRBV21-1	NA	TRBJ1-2	TGTGCCAGCAGCACAGTACAGGGACGGTGCGGCTACACCTTC	CASSTVQGRCGYTF
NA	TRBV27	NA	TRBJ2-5	TGTGCCAGCAGTTCCACAACTAGTAGGGAGACCCAGTACTTC	CASSSTTSRETQYF
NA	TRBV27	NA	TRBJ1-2	TGTGCCAGCAGAGGCAGGGATATCTATGGCTACACCTTC	CASRGRDIYGYTF
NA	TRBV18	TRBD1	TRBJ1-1	TGTGCCAGCTCACCAGCGACAGGGGTGAACACTGAAGCTTTCTTT	CASSPATGVNTEAFF
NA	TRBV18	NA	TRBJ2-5	TGTGCCAGCGTGGGGGGAGGAGAAGAGACCCAGTACTTC	CASVGGGEETQYF
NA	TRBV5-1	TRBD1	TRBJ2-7	TGCGCCAGCAGCTTAGGACAGGGCTCCTACGAGCAGTACTTC	CASSLGQGSYEQYF
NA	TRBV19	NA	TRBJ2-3	TGTGCCAGTAGTATTGTTGACACCTACACAGATACGCAGTATTTT	CASSIVDTYTDTQYF
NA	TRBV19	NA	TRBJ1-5	TGTGCCAGTAGTAAATCAGATGTCTGGCCCCAGCATTTT	CASSKSDVWPQHF
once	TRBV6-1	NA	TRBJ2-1	TGTGCCAGCAGCAAAAGCGATAGCTCCTACAATGAGCAGTTCTTC	CASSKSDSSYNEQFF
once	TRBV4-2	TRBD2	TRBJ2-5	TGTGCCAGCAGCGCCCGGACTAGCGGGAGACGAGGGGAGACCCAGTACTTC	CASSARTSGRRGETQYF
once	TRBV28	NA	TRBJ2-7	TGTGCCACCGTAACCTTGACTAGTCTGACCTACGAGCAGTACTTC	CATVTLTSLTYEQYF
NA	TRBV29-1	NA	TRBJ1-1	TGCAGCGCGTCGGGACACCACCAGAACACTGAAGCTTTCTTT	CSASGHHQNTEAFF
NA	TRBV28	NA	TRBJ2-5	TGTGCCAGCAGTTCTCCCCGGGGGGAGACCCAGTACTTC	CASSSPRGETQYF
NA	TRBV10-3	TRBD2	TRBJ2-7	TGTGCCATCAGCTCTGGGACTAGCGGGAGTGGCGAGCAGTACTTC	CAISSGTSGSGEQYF
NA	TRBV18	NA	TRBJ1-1	TGTGCCAGCTCACCCATGGGGGAGGACACTGAAGCTTTCTTT	CASSPMGEDTEAFF
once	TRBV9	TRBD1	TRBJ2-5	TGTGCCAGCAGCGTTGACAGGGGGCAAGAGACCCAGTACTTC	CASSVDRGQETQYF
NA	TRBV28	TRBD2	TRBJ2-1	TGTGCCAGCAGTTTCCTAGCGGGAGGGAACAATGAGCAGTTCTTC	CASSFLAGGNNEQFF
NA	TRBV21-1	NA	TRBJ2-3	TGTGCCAGCAGCAAAGGGACAGGGGGTACAGATACGCAGTATTTT	CASSKGTGGTDTQYF
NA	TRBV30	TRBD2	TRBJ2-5	TGTGCCTGGAGTGCGGGACTAGCCCAAGAGACCCAGTACTTC	CAWSAGLAQETQYF
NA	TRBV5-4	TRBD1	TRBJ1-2	TGTGCCAGCAGCTCCTGGACAGGGGGTTATTCTCTCTATGGCTACACCTTC	CASSSWTGGYSLYGYTF